The 16 T cell receptor beta chains listed next were all sequenced from one sample in a study of CD8+ T cells in alopecia areata. As the sequencing template, cDNA was produced by extracting RNA and reverse transcribing it. Repertoires were generated with immunoSEQ multiplex PCR, while TCRdb's copy carries only in-frame clones and drops some. Of around 98,000 clones listed, roughly 42% were seen once; the top ten hold roughly 0.79%. Source material: CD4+ T cells sorted from blood. Every receptor here comes from a human donor with alopecia areata.

This clone was seen many times. The gene calls are TRBV28 and TRBJ2-1; TRBD2 matches 8 bases. V was clipped by 6 bases and J by 5 bases; unmatched bases: 6. The CDR3 is 14 residues long. CDR1 is MDHEN, CDR2 SYDVKM, per germline. The CDR3 DNA sequence: TGTGCCAGCAGAAAAGCGGGAGATAACAATGAGCAGTTCTTC. Protein: CASRKAGDNNEQFF.

This clone was counted only a few times. As DNA, the CDR3 is TGTGCCAGCCGCCGAGACGGGGAGCTGTTTTTT. Protein sequence: CASRRDGELFF. The V gene is TRBV2, the J gene TRBJ2-2, with D unresolved. This CDR3 comprises 11 residues. The germline CDR1 and CDR2 sequences are SNHLY and FYNNEI. V shed 8 bases and J shed 7 bases, with 8 bases lying between them.

This chain joins TRBV28 and TRBJ2-1, with D perhaps given as TRBD1 or TRBD2 (5 bases each). V was shortened by 2 bases and J by 3 bases, with 11 bases between the two germline ends. Germline CDR1 is MDHEN and CDR2 is SYDVKM. This CDR3 is 15 amino acids long. CDR3 in amino acids: CASSLDGAFYNEQFF. DNA for the CDR3: TGTGCCAGCAGTTTAGACGGGGCCTTCTACAATGAGCAGTTCTTC. Variable domain in full (rest from reference TRBV28 and TRBJ2-1): DVKVTQSSRYLVKRTGEKVFLECVQDMDHENMFWYRQDPGLGLRLIYFSYDVKMKEKGDIPEGYSVSREKKERFSLILESASTNQTSMYLCASSLDGAFYNEQFFGPGTRLTVL.

This clone has more than one count but fewer than ten. The J gene is TRBJ2-1, the V gene TRBV5-1; TRBD1 matches 9 bases. The germline CDR1 and CDR2 sequences are SGHRS and YFSETQ. J was trimmed by 11 bases and V by 4 bases; bases with no gene match: 4. This CDR3 has 12 residues. The CDR3 DNA reads TGCGCCAGCAGCGCGGACAGGGGACAGCAGTTCTTC. It specifies CASSADRGQQFF.

This chain uses TRBV7-2 with TRBJ2-1; D ambiguous. The CDR3 runs to 15 residues. V was trimmed by 1 base and J by 0 bases, leaving 7 bases between them. CDR1 is SGHTA, CDR2 FQGNSA, per germline. In DNA form, the CDR3 reads TGTGCCAGCAGCTTAGATAAGGGCTCCTACAATGAGCAGTTCTTC. Translation gives CASSLDKGSYNEQFF. Full variable domain (rest looked up from reference TRBV7-2 and TRBJ2-1): GAGVSQSPSNKVTEKGKDVELRCDPISGHTALYWYRQSLGQGLEFLIYFQGNSAPDKSGLPSDRFSAERTGGSVSTLTIQRTQQEDSAVYLCASSLDKGSYNEQFFGPGTRLTVL.

This clone was recorded a few times. One junction end disagrees with the germline gene, perhaps due to a read error. The rearrangement joins TRBV29-1 to TRBJ2-7; D uncertain. Germline V gives CDR1 SQVTM, CDR2 ANQGSEA. This CDR3 has 11 residues. In DNA, the CDR3 is TGCAGCGTTAAAGAGCAGGTGGAGCAGTACTTC. It encodes CSVKEQVEQYF.

This clone was observed a few times. The V gene is TRBV29-1, the J gene TRBJ2-5; TRBD2 matches at 14 bases. Germline CDR1 reads SQVTM; CDR2 reads ANQGSEA. The V and J ends lost 4 bases and 5 bases, in that order; junction bases with no gene match: 3. CDR3 length equals 14 residues. CDR3 DNA: TGCAGCGTTGGACTAGCGGGGGGGCAGGAGACCCAGTACTTC. Protein sequence: CSVGLAGGQETQYF.

J is TRBJ2-5 and V is TRBV19; no firm D call. Trimming pared 5 bases from V and 5 bases from J, leaving 12 bases between. CDR3 length: 13 residues. The V gene's germline CDR1 is LNHDA and CDR2 SQIVND (reference sequence). CDR3 nucleotide sequence: TGTGCCAGTAGTCGCCGCTTTGCTGAGACCCAGTACTTC. As protein: CASSRRFAETQYF. Using reference TRBV19 and TRBJ2-5 for the parts outside the CDR3, the full variable domain is DGGITQSPKYLFRKEGQNVTLSCEQNLNHDAMYWYRQDPGQGLRLIYYSQIVNDFQKGDIAEGYSVSREKKESFPLTVTSAQKNPTAFYLCASSRRFAETQYFGPGTRLLVL.

This clone was detected only once. The V call is TRBV5-1, the J call TRBJ2-7; D gene unclear. This CDR3 comprises 12 residues. Trimming cost V 4 bases and J 4 bases, with 9 bases left between them. CDR1 is SGHRS, CDR2 YFSETQ, per germline. Here the CDR3 reads CASSRWQYEQYF. The DNA for the CDR3 is TGCGCCAGCAGCCGGTGGCAATACGAGCAGTACTTC.

CDR3 sequence: CASSLDYGTGAYEQYF. The DNA for the CDR3 is TGTGCCAGCAGCTTAGATTACGGGACAGGTGCCTACGAGCAGTACTTC. The chain has TRBV11-3 and TRBJ2-7; 8 bases align to TRBD1. Per the germline V gene, CDR1 is SGHNT and CDR2 is YENEEA. The CDR3 is 16 residues long. V was pared by 0 bases and J by 2 bases, with 6 bases of the junction left unmatched.

This clone was seen more than once but under ten times. The chain carries TRBV30 and TRBJ1-5; D call uncertain. Germline values: CDR1 GTSNPN, CDR2 SVGIG (reference sequence). Trimming pared 2 bases from V and 6 bases from J, leaving 14 bases between. This CDR3 is built from 14 residues. CDR3 sequence reads: CAWSYGGRPQPQHF. CDR3 in DNA: TGTGCCTGGAGTTACGGAGGGCGGCCTCAGCCCCAGCATTTT. The variable domain in full, completed from reference TRBV30 and TRBJ1-5, reads SQTIHQWPATLVQPVGSPLSLECTVEGTSNPNLYWYRQAAGRGLQLLFYSVGIGQISSEVPQNLSASRPQDRQFILSSKKLLLSDSGFYLCAWSYGGRPQPQHFGDGTRLSIL.

J is TRBJ2-7 and V is TRBV6-6, with D possibly TRBD2 on 5 matching bases. The CDR3 totals 14 residues. Germline V CDR1 and CDR2: MNHNY, SVGAGI (reference sequence). Trimming left V 0 bases short and J 6 bases short, with 12 bases between. In DNA, the CDR3 is TGTGCCAGCAGTTACTCGACGGCTAGCAGCGAGCAGTACTTC. This sequence encodes CASSYSTASSEQYF.

This chain uses TRBV29-1 with TRBJ2-1, with TRBD2 matching over 10 bases. Germline values: CDR1 SQVTM, CDR2 ANQGSEA. Germline trimming cut 8 bases from V and 7 bases from J; bases unmatched to any gene: 8. This CDR3 has 13 amino acids. DNA for the CDR3: TGCAGCATCCTTCCACTAGCGGGGAATGAGCAGTTCTTC. Encoded protein: CSILPLAGNEQFF.

The chain employs TRBV5-1 and TRBJ2-4; a possible D gene is TRBD1 (6 bases). This CDR3 region has 13 residues. Germline-derived CDR1 and CDR2 are SGHRS and YFSETQ. Trimming stripped 2 bases from V and 8 bases from J, with 11 bases between. The DNA of the CDR3 is TGCGCCAGCAGCTTAGAACAGGGAGACATTCAGTACTTC. Protein sequence: CASSLEQGDIQYF.

The chain uses TRBV19 and TRBJ2-3; no clear D gene. This CDR3 region has 15 residues. Germline V gene data show CDR1 as LNHDA and CDR2 as SQIVND (reference sequence). Trimming stripped 3 bases from V and 2 bases from J, with 12 bases between. CDR3 sequence reads: CASSIARTLTDTQYF. The DNA for the CDR3 is TGTGCCAGTAGTATCGCTCGAACCCTCACAGATACGCAGTATTTT.

This sequence joins TRBV30 and TRBJ2-1, with 7 positions matching TRBD1. The CDR3 covers 14 residues. J gave up 1 base and V 4 bases, and 4 bases lay outside the gene matches. Germline V gene data show CDR1 as GTSNPN and CDR2 as SVGIG (reference sequence). CDR3 in amino acids: CAWTRDRSYNEQFF. CDR3 DNA: TGTGCCTGGACTCGGGACAGATCCTACAATGAGCAGTTCTTC. Complete variable domain (other parts from reference TRBV30 and TRBJ2-1): SQTIHQWPATLVQPVGSPLSLECTVEGTSNPNLYWYRQAAGRGLQLLFYSVGIGQISSEVPQNLSASRPQDRQFILSSKKLLLSDSGFYLCAWTRDRSYNEQFFGPGTRLTVL.